This entry lists 29 T cell receptor beta chains sequenced from one sample in a study of blood T cell repertoires in COVID-19. Profiled with immunoSEQ multiplex PCR; TCRdb holds only in-frame clones, not every one. The table lists 110,000 to 150,000 clones, around 76% of them singletons, with 4.2% in the top ten. The sequencing sample was made of peripheral blood. These receptors came from a man aged 55 to 69 with acute or convalescent COVID-19.

The chain has TRBV5-3 and TRBJ2-2, with 9 bases matching TRBD2. TRBV5-3 is an ORF, with its function uncertain. With V trimmed by 3 bases and J by 2 bases, 11 bases remained unmatched. The CDR3 contains 18 residues. CDR3 loop: CARSSRGGVQINTGELFF. DNA for the CDR3: TGTGCCAGAAGCTCGCGCGGGGGGGTCCAAATAAACACCGGGGAGCTGTTTTTT.

The V gene is TRBV7-3, the J gene TRBJ2-5, with D tentatively TRBD2 (6 bases). V was trimmed by 5 bases and J by 5 bases, leaving 15 bases between them. Germline-derived CDR1 and CDR2 are SGHTA and FQGTGA. The CDR3 covers 14 residues. The CDR3 region has the DNA TGTGCCAGCAGCCCGGGGGTTGCGGTCGAGACCCAGTACTTC. Protein sequence: CASSPGVAVETQYF.

The V and J genes are TRBV5-1 and TRBJ2-7; 8 nucleotides line up with TRBD1. CDR1 and CDR2 (germline): SGHRS, YFSETQ. Trimming removed 4 bases from V and 6 bases from J; junction bases left unmatched: 9. The CDR3 sequence is 14 residues long. Written as DNA, the CDR3 is TGCGCCAGCAGCCCCTCAGGGGGCTCGGTCGAGCAGTACTTC. Its translation is CASSPSGGSVEQYF.

The chain recombines TRBV4-1 with TRBJ2-1; 7 bases are a match to TRBD1. The germline V gene has CDR1 MGHRA and CDR2 YSYEKL. With 3 bases clipped from V and 2 bases from J, the junction kept 7 bases outside the gene matches. The CDR3 is made up of 16 amino acids. The CDR3 is CASSHPLTGTYNEQFF. CDR3 nucleotide sequence: TGCGCCAGCAGCCACCCGCTGACAGGGACCTACAATGAGCAGTTCTTC.

The V gene is TRBV27, the J gene TRBJ2-1; 9 bases map to TRBD2. The CDR3 extends over 17 amino acids. CDR1 is MNHEY, CDR2 SMNVEV, per germline (reference sequence). V shed 2 bases and J 1 base; nucleotides not matched to a gene: 6. The CDR3 DNA reads TGTGCCAGCAGTTTAGCGGGAGGGCTTAGATCCTACAATGAGCAGTTCTTC. Translated, it gives CASSLAGGLRSYNEQFF.

The chain has TRBV7-9 and TRBJ2-5, with a weak D call TRBD1 (5 bases). The CDR3 has 15 amino acids. Per the germline V gene, CDR1 is SEHNR and CDR2 is FQNEAQ (reference sequence). Trimming removed 5 bases at V and 4 bases at J, with 17 bases between. CDR3 nucleotides: TGTGCCAGCAGCACCGCAGGGTCACAGTCAGAGACCCAGTACTTC. Protein sequence: CASSTAGSQSETQYF.

The V call is TRBV18, the J call TRBJ1-2, with 8 bases fitting TRBD1. Germline CDR1 is KGHSH and CDR2 is LQKENI. The V gene end was trimmed by 1 base and the J gene end by 4 bases; junction bases not matched to a gene: 8. The CDR3 extends over 16 amino acids. CDR3 nucleotide sequence: TGTGCCAGCTCACCACTCACCCCCGGGACAGGCTATGGCTACACCTTC. This gives the protein CASSPLTPGTGYGYTF.

This clone was recorded a few times. V is TRBV7-9 and J is TRBJ2-1, with 8 bases lining up with TRBD2. Germline CDR1 SEHNR, CDR2 FQNEAQ (reference sequence). The CDR3 covers 15 residues. V gave up 2 bases and J gave up 6 bases; unmatched junction bases: 6. The CDR3 DNA reads TGTGCCAGCAGCTTAAGCGGGAGTGACCTCAATGAGCAGTTCTTC. Translating it yields CASSLSGSDLNEQFF. The whole variable domain, remainder taken from reference TRBV7-9 and TRBJ2-1, is DTGVSQNPRHKITKRGQNVTFRCDPISEHNRLYWYRQTLGQGPEFLTYFQNEAQLEKSRLLSDRFSAERPKGSFSTLEIQRTEQGDSAMYLCASSLSGSDLNEQFFGPGTRLTVL.

This clone turned up a few times. The rearrangement uses TRBV19 and TRBJ2-7; possibly TRBD1 for D (5 bases). The CDR3 loop spans 16 amino acids. V lost 6 bases to trimming and J lost 3 bases, with 21 bases between them. Germline CDR1 LNHDA, CDR2 SQIVND (reference sequence). The CDR3 nucleotides read TGTGCCAGTAGGGAAGAAGGACACGGCACTTACTACGAGCAGTACTTC. Its protein is CASREEGHGTYYEQYF. Drawing the rest from reference TRBV19 and TRBJ2-7, the complete variable domain is DGGITQSPKYLFRKEGQNVTLSCEQNLNHDAMYWYRQDPGQGLRLIYYSQIVNDFQKGDIAEGYSVSREKKESFPLTVTSAQKNPTAFYLCASREEGHGTYYEQYFGPGTRLTVT.

A single count supports this clone. V is TRBV7-2 and J is TRBJ2-7; 7 nucleotides align to TRBD2. With V trimmed by 5 bases and J by 3 bases, 7 bases remained unmatched. This CDR3 contains 14 residues. The germline CDR1 and CDR2 sequences are SGHTA and FQGNSA. The chain's CDR3 is CASSLGTTYYEQYF. CDR3 nucleotides: TGTGCCAGCAGCCTCGGGACTACTTACTACGAGCAGTACTTC.

The chain joins TRBV7-9 to TRBJ2-7, with 9 bases identical to TRBD2. The junction had 2 bases not matched to a gene; V was cut back by 0 bases and J by 2 bases. The CDR3 spans 15 residues. Germline V gives CDR1 SEHNR, CDR2 FQNEAQ (reference sequence). In DNA, the CDR3 is TGTGCCAGCAGCTTAGCGGGCGGGAGGGCCTACGAGCAGTACTTC. Translation gives CASSLAGGRAYEQYF.

The V gene is TRBV5-6, the J gene TRBJ2-1, with 13 bases matching TRBD2. Trimming removed 3 bases from V and 7 bases from J; junction bases left unmatched: 4. The length of the CDR3 is 15 residues. The germline V gene has CDR1 SGHDT and CDR2 YYEEEE. DNA of the CDR3: TGTGCCAGCAGCTGGGGGACTAGCGGGATAAATGAGCAGTTCTTC. Translating it yields CASSWGTSGINEQFF.

The chain combines TRBV3-1 (or the pseudogene TRBV3-2) with TRBJ1-2; 8 bases match TRBD1. V shed 7 bases and J 4 bases; nucleotides not matched to a gene: 8. Germline CDR1 reads LGHDT; CDR2 reads YNNKEL (reference sequence). CDR3 length equals 14 residues. CDR3 in amino acids: CASNDRGYPYGYTF. The CDR3 DNA is TGTGCCAGCAACGACAGGGGATATCCCTATGGCTACACCTTC.

This clone was observed once. The chain carries TRBV19 and TRBJ2-1, with 14 bases that match TRBD2. Germline CDR1 LNHDA, CDR2 SQIVND (reference sequence). The V and J ends lost 5 bases and 5 bases, in that order; junction bases with no gene match: 2. The CDR3 has 15 residues. The CDR3 DNA is TGTGCCAGTAGTCGACTAGCGGGAGGGAACAATGAGCAGTTCTTC. Its protein is CASSRLAGGNNEQFF.

This clone was seen repeatedly, ten times or more. This chain uses TRBV28 with TRBJ2-1, with 12 bases fitting TRBD1. J was trimmed by 1 base and V by 5 bases; bases with no gene match: 9. This CDR3 is 18 amino acids long. The germline CDR1 and CDR2 sequences are MDHEN and SYDVKM. The CDR3 DNA reads TGTGCCAGCAGTGGTACCGGGACAGGGGGCCTTTCCTACAATGAGCAGTTCTTC. Its translation is CASSGTGTGGLSYNEQFF.

V gene TRBV9 combines with J gene TRBJ2-1; 12 nucleotides align to TRBD2. CDR3 length: 16 residues. Germline assignment: CDR1 SGDLS and CDR2 YYNGEE. After removal of 0 bases from V and 7 bases from J, the junction contained 5 bases not matched to a gene. For the CDR3, the DNA is TGTGCCAGCAGCGTAGCGACTAGCGGGGGACAAAATGAGCAGTTCTTC. Its protein is CASSVATSGGQNEQFF.

For the CDR3, the DNA is TGTGCCAGCAGTTTAGGTGGAATAGCGGACCAAGAGACCCAGTACTTC. Its protein is CASSLGGIADQETQYF. The chain has TRBV28 and TRBJ2-5, with a possible D match to TRBD2 (6 bases). Germline V gene data show CDR1 as MDHEN and CDR2 as SYDVKM. The ends were cut back, 2 bases at V and 0 bases at J, with 13 bases in the middle. The CDR3 has 16 amino acids.

The rearrangement links TRBV30 to TRBJ1-1; 8 bases agree with TRBD1. The CDR3 consists of 13 residues. V lost 2 bases to trimming and J lost 3 bases; unmatched junction nucleotides: 2. The germline V gene encodes CDR1 GTSNPN and CDR2 SVGIG (reference sequence). CDR3 residues: CAWSKTGDTEAFF. The DNA of the CDR3 is TGTGCCTGGAGTAAGACAGGGGACACTGAAGCTTTCTTT.

V is TRBV7-9 and J is TRBJ2-5, with 8 bases aligning to TRBD2. From germline, CDR1 is SEHNR and CDR2 FQNEAQ (reference sequence). V was pared by 0 bases and J by 5 bases, with 11 bases of the junction left unmatched. The CDR3 sequence is 17 residues long. The CDR3 reads CASSLAQSSGRRETQYF. DNA for the CDR3: TGTGCCAGCAGCTTAGCGCAGTCCAGCGGGAGAAGGGAGACCCAGTACTTC.

The chain combines TRBV11-2 with TRBJ2-7, with unresolved D. From germline, CDR1 is SGHAT and CDR2 FQNNGV. The V end was cut by 1 base, the J end by 0 bases, with 7 bases between. The CDR3 consists of 14 residues. The CDR3 DNA reads TGTGCCAGCAGCTTAGGCCAGATCTCCTACGAGCAGTACTTC. It is translated as CASSLGQISYEQYF. Looking up the rest from reference TRBV11-2 and TRBJ2-7 gives the full variable domain: EAGVAQSPRYKIIEKRQSVAFWCNPISGHATLYWYQQILGQGPKLLIQFQNNGVVDDSQLPKDRFSAERLKGVDSTLKIQPAKLEDSAVYLCASSLGQISYEQYFGPGTRLTVT.

This clone has just a few counts. A junction boundary mismatches the germline segment, possibly from a read error. V usage is TRBV4-2 and J usage is TRBJ2-5; D gene ambiguous. Looked up from germline, CDR1 is LGHNA and CDR2 is YNFKEQ. The CDR3 sequence is 14 residues long. The CDR3 sequence: CASSQAYDEEAQYF. Written as DNA, the CDR3 is TGTGCCAGCAGCCAAGCGTACGACGAAGAGGCCCAGTACTTC.

The V and J genes are TRBV10-1 and TRBJ2-3; 10 bases fit TRBD1. The trim removed 4 bases at V and 8 bases at J, leaving 9 bases unmatched. This CDR3 is built from 15 residues. CDR1 WNHNN and CDR2 SYGVQD come from the germline V gene (reference sequence). CDR3 sequence: CASSAPGQGFGTQYF. CDR3 nucleotides: TGCGCCAGCAGTGCACCGGGACAGGGGTTCGGTACGCAGTATTTT.

This chain joins TRBV5-4 and TRBJ1-6; 8 nucleotides agree with TRBD1. This CDR3 has 14 amino acids. Germline V gene sequence: CDR1 SGHNT, CDR2 YYREEE (reference sequence). With 2 bases clipped from V and 6 bases from J, the junction kept 1 base outside the gene matches. The CDR3 DNA is TGTGCCAGCAGCTTCGACAGGGGTAATTCACCCCTCCACTTT. Amino acids: CASSFDRGNSPLHF.

The chain has TRBV7-9 and TRBJ2-6; 8 bases are a match to TRBD2. The CDR3 contains 11 residues. Germline CDR1 SEHNR, CDR2 FQNEAQ (reference sequence). The V gene end was trimmed by 5 bases and the J gene end by 13 bases; junction bases not matched to a gene: 1. CDR3 DNA sequence: TGTGCCAGCAGCCCGGGAGGGGTCCTGACTTTC. Residues: CASSPGGVLTF.

V gene TRBV29-1 combines with J gene TRBJ2-7; 7 bases line up with TRBD1. CDR3 length: 12 residues. V gave up 6 bases and J gave up 2 bases; unmatched junction bases: 4. Germline V gene data show CDR1 as SQVTM and CDR2 as ANQGSEA. The CDR3 nucleotides read TGCAGCGTCGAGGGACAGACCTACGAGCAGTACTTC. This encodes CSVEGQTYEQYF.

The V and J genes are TRBV9 and TRBJ2-1, with 9 bases matching TRBD2. Germline V gives CDR1 SGDLS, CDR2 YYNGEE. This CDR3 region has 17 residues. With 0 bases clipped from V and 8 bases from J, the junction kept 12 bases outside the gene matches. This chain's CDR3 is CASSVGFGSGSGDEQFF. In DNA, the CDR3 is TGTGCCAGCAGCGTAGGGTTTGGTAGCGGGAGTGGAGATGAGCAGTTCTTC.

The chain employs TRBV12-5 and TRBJ2-1; 7 positions match TRBD1. The CDR3 has 14 residues. The J segment lost 6 bases and the V segment lost 1 base, leaving 3 bases of the junction unmatched. Germline CDR1 is LGHNT and CDR2 is FRNRAP. The CDR3 bases are TGTGCTAGTGGTTTGGAAGGGGGCAGCAATGAGCAGTTCTTC. This encodes CASGLEGGSNEQFF.

The sample holds a few counts of this clone. The rearrangement joins TRBV5-1 to TRBJ2-7; perhaps TRBD2 as D (5 bases). Germline lookup yields CDR1 SGHRS and CDR2 YFSETQ. The CDR3 length is 16 residues. V gave up 0 bases and J gave up 1 base, with 14 bases separating them. The CDR3, as DNA: TGCGCCAGCAGCTTGGGAGCTCGGGATGAGTCCTACGAGCAGTACTTC. Translation: CASSLGARDESYEQYF.

Note on this clone: The sample carries other DNA sequences with the same CDR3. The chain uses TRBV30 and TRBJ2-7, with D possibly TRBD1 on 6 matching bases. With 2 bases removed from V and 2 bases from J, the gap between germline ends came to 10 bases. The length of the CDR3 is 13 residues. Germline V lookup: CDR1 GTSNPN, CDR2 SVGIG (reference sequence). The CDR3, as DNA: TGTGCCTGGAGTCCGGGACAAACCTACGAGCAGTACTTC. It is translated as CAWSPGQTYEQYF.